This T cell receptor (beta chain) emerged from a study of T cell responses to AZD1222 COVID-19 vaccine. Whole-study findings and limits: Spike-specific TCR breadth and depth grew following two AZD1222 doses. Spike regions recognized by vaccine-associated CD4 TCRs spanned the protein, led by 160-218 and 743-854.

Note on this clone: Its antigen is unknown.

The method was immunoSEQ multiplex PCR; TCRdb's version includes in-frame clones alone and lacks a portion of them. Counted here are about 130,000 clones, roughly 89% occurring once; the ten biggest clones make up around 1.1%. The CDR3 is made up of 16 amino acids. The V end lost 5 bases, the J end lost 3 bases, and 19 bases lay between the germline ends. Germline CDR1 reads WNHNN; CDR2 reads SYGVQD (reference sequence). The receptor was derived from an adult who received the AZD1222 COVID-19 vaccine. The source was peripheral blood, collected 28 days after the second AZD1222 dose. The chain uses TRBV10-1 and TRBJ1-2, with D uncertain. CDR3 sequence: CASSLGSGPPYYGYTF. DNA for the CDR3: TGCGCCAGCAGTTTAGGGAGCGGGCCCCCTTACTATGGCTACACCTTC.